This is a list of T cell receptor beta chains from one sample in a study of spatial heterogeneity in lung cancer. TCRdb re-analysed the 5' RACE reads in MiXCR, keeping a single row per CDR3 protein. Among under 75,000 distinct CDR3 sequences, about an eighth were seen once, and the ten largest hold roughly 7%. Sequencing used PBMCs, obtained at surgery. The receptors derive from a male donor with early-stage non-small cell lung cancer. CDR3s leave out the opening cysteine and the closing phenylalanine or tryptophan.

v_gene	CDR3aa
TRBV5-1	ASRIGSRYEQY
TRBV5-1	ASGDGTPRWEQF
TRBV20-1	SAREDGAEAF
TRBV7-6	ASSPRAGDYGYT
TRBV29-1	SVWGPSDTQY
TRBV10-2	ASSGGLAVLYEQY
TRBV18	ASSTGNPEAF
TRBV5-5	ASSFDGHLNTEAF
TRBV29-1	SVPGLAEQYNEQF
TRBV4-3	ASSQDPPLSAANTGELF
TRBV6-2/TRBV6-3	ASTERYLEANVLT
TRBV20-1	SARGGALHQPQH
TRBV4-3	ASSQDRRGGGYT
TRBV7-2	ASSPGLLTDTQY
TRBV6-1	ASASGSYEQY
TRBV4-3	ASSPGTTNEQF
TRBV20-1	SASGQGSYEQY
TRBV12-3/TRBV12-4	ASNHRRISYNEQF
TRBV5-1	ASSLVPEDLPHEQF
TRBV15	ATSMGLAGGGGEQF
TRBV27	ASSWTGPSYNEQF
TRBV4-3	ASSQGPTSGRPETQY
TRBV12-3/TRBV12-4	ASTISGVWGYT
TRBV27	ASSLVAGGVETQY
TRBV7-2	ASSLSRGLYNEQF
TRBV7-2	ASSWTSGRAGTDTQY
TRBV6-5	ASSPDRKTQY
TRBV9	ASSPDNYGYT
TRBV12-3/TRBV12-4	ASSKLNRGSLDQPQH
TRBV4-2	ASSRGGGTDQPQH
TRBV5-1	ASSLLASGSINEQF
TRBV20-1	SARLAGGPSYEQY
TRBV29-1	SVRRLEVIEGNEQF
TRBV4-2	ASSRAVTAYEQY
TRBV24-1	ATSDHGLAGDNEQF
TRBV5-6	ASSLRGASNQPQH
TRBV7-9	ASSEPTGETGELF
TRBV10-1	ASRGQPEGTLH
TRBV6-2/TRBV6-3	ASSRGTRISGKF
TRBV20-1	SARDPTRGTGNEQF
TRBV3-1	ASSHPEAPKETQY
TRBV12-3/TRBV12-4	ASSFGSPNTGELF
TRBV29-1	SVTDPGAPSTDTQY
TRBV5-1	ASSQGNWQETQY
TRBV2	ASSDGAQTQQPQH
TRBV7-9	ASTKQGTEAF